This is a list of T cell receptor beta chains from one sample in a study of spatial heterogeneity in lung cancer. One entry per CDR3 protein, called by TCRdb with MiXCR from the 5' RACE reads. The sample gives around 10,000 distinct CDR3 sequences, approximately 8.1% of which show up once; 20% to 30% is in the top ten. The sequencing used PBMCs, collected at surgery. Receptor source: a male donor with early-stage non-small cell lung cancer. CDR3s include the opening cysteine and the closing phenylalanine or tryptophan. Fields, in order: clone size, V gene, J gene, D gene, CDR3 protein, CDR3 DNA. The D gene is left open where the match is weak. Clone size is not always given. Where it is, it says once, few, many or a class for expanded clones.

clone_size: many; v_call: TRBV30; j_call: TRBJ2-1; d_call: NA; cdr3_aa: CAWSGLGDNEQFF; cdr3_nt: TGTGCCTGGAGTGGGCTCGGGGACAATGAGCAGTTCTTC
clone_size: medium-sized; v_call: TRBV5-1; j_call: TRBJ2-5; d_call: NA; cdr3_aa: CASSSGRAGETQYF; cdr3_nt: TGCGCCAGCAGCAGTGGTCGGGCTGGGGAGACCCAGTACTTC
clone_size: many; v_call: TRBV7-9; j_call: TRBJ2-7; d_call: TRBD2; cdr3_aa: CASSLIAGEYEQYF; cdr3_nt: TGTGCCAGCAGCTTAATAGCGGGGGAGTACGAGCAGTACTTC
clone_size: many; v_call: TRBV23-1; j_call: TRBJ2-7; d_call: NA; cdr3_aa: CASSQIDSDYEQYF; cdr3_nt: TGCGCCAGCAGTCAGATCGACAGCGACTACGAGCAGTACTTC
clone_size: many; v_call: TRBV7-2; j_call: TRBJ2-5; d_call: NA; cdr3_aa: CASSLAPWRGEETQYF; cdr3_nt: TGTGCCAGCAGCTTAGCGCCGTGGAGGGGAGAAGAGACCCAGTACTTC
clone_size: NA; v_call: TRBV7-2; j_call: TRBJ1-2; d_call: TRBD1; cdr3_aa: CASSQDRGFGYTF; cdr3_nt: TGTGCCAGCAGCCAGGACAGGGGGTTTGGCTACACCTTC
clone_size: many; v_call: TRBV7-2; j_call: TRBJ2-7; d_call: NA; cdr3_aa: CASSLGRSYEQYF; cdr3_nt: TGTGCCAGCAGCTTAGGGCGGAGCTACGAGCAGTACTTC
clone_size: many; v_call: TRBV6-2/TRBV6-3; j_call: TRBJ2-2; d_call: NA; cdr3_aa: CASLGHWSGELFF; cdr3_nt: TGTGCCAGCTTGGGACATTGGTCCGGGGAGCTGTTTTTT
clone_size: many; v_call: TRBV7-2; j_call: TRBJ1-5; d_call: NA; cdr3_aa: CASSLDTYQPQHF; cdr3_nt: TGTGCCAGCAGCTTAGACACCTATCAGCCCCAGCATTTT
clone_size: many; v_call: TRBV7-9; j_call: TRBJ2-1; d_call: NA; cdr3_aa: CASSSIGVHYNEQFF; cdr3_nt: TGTGCCAGCAGCTCTATCGGGGTCCACTACAATGAGCAGTTCTTC
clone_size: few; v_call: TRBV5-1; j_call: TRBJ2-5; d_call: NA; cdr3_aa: CASSLTRQQETQYF; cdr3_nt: TGCGCCAGCAGCTTAACCCGCCAACAAGAGACCCAGTACTTC
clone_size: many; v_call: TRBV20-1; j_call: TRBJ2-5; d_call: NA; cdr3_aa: CSATQETQYF; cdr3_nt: TGCAGTGCTACCCAAGAGACCCAGTACTTC
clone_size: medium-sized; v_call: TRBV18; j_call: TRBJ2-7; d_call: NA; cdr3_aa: CASSAPTRQAQGYEQYF; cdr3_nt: TGTGCCAGCTCGGCCCCAACGCGACAGGCTCAGGGCTACGAGCAGTACTTC
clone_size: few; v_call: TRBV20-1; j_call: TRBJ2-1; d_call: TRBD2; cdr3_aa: CSARDPLAGDYNEQFF; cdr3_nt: TGCAGTGCTAGAGATCCCCTGGCGGGAGACTACAATGAGCAGTTCTTC
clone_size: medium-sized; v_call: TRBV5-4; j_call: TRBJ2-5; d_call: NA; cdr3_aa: CASSLSRGGAGETQYF; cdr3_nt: TGTGCCAGCAGCTTATCCCGAGGCGGGGCCGGAGAGACCCAGTACTTC
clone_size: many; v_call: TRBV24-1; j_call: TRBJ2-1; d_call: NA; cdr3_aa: CATSDWRNNEQFF; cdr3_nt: TGTGCCACCAGTGATTGGAGAAACAATGAGCAGTTCTTC
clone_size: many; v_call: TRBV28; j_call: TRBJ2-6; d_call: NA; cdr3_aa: CASSQLSGANVLTF; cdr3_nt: TGTGCCAGCAGTCAATTATCTGGGGCCAACGTCCTGACTTTC
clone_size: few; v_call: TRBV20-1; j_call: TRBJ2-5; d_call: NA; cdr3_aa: CSASHKLEETQYF; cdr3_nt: TGCAGTGCTAGCCACAAATTGGAAGAGACCCAGTACTTC
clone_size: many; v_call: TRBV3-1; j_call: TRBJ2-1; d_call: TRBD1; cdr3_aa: CASSPRGQGFNEQFF; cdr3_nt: TGTGCCAGCAGCCCCAGGGGACAGGGATTCAATGAGCAGTTCTTC
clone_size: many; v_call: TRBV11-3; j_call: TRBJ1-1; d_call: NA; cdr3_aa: CASSLTVGQNTEAFF; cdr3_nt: TGTGCCAGCAGCTTAACAGTAGGCCAGAACACTGAAGCTTTCTTT
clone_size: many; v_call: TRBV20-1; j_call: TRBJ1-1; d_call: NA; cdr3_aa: CSARDSFMNTEAFF; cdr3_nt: TGCAGTGCTAGAGATAGTTTTATGAACACTGAAGCTTTCTTT
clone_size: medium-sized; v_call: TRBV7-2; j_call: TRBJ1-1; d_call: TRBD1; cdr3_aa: CASSVRTGPNTEAFF; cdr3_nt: TGTGCCAGCAGCGTCCGGACAGGGCCGAACACTGAAGCTTTCTTT
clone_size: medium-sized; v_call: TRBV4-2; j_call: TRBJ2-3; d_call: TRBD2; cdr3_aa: CASSQRSGGESTDTQYF; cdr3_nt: TGTGCCAGCAGCCAAAGGAGCGGGGGGGAGAGCACAGATACGCAGTATTTT
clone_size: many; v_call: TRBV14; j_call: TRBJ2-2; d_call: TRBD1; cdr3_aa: CASSPGTAQGELFF; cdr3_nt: TGTGCCAGCAGCCCCGGGACAGCGCAGGGGGAGCTGTTTTTT
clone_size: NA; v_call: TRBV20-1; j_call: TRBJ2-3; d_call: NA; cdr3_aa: CSAPDSTDTQYF; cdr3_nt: TGCAGTGCTCCGGACAGCACAGATACGCAGTATTTT
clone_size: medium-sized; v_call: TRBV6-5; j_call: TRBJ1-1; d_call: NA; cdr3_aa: CASRPDGGFEAFF; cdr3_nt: TGTGCCAGCAGGCCTGACGGAGGTTTTGAAGCTTTCTTT
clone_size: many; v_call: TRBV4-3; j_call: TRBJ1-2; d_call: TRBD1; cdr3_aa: CASSQDSRQGASHGYTF; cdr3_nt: TGCGCCAGCAGCCAAGATAGTCGGCAGGGGGCGAGCCATGGCTACACCTTC